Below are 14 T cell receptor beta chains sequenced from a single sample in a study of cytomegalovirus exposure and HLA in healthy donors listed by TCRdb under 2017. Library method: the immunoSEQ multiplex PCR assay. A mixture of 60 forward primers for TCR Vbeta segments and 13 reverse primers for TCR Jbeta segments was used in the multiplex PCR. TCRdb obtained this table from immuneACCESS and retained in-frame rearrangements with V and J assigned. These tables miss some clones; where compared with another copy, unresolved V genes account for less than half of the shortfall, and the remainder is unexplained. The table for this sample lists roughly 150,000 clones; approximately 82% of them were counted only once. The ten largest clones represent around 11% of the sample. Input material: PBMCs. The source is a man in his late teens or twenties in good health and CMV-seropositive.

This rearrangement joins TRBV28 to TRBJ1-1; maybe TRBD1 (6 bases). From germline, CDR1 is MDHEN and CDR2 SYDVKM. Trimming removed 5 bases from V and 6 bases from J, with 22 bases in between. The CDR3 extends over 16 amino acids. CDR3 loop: CASSDPGHPNRAEAFF. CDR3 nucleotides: TGTGCCAGCAGTGATCCGGGACATCCTAATCGCGCTGAAGCTTTCTTT. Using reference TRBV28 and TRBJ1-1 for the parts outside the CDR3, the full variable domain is DVKVTQSSRYLVKRTGEKVFLECVQDMDHENMFWYRQDPGLGLRLIYFSYDVKMKEKGDIPEGYSVSREKKERFSLILESASTNQTSMYLCASSDPGHPNRAEAFFGQGTRLTVV.

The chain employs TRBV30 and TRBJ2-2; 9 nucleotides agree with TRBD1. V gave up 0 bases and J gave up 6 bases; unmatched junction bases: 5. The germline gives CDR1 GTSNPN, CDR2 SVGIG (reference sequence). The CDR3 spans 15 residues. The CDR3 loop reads CAWSVLGTGSGELFF. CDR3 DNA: TGTGCCTGGAGTGTATTAGGGACAGGGTCCGGGGAGCTGTTTTTT.

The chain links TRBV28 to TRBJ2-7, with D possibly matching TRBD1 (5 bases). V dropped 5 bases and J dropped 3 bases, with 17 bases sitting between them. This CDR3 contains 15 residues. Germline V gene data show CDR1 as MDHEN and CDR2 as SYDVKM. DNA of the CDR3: TGTGCCAGCAGTCCTGGTTATGGGGCGATCTACGAGCAGTACTTC. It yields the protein CASSPGYGAIYEQYF.

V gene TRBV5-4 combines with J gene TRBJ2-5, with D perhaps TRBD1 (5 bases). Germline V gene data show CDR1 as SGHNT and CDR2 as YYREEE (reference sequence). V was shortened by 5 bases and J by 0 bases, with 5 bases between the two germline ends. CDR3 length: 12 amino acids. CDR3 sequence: CASRDNQETQYF. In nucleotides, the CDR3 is TGTGCCAGCAGGGACAACCAAGAGACCCAGTACTTC.

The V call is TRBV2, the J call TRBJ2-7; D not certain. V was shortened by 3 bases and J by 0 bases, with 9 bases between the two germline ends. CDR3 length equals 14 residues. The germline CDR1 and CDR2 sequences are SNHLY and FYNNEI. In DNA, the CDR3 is TGTGCCAGCAGTGAGACACCGACCTCCTACGAGCAGTACTTC. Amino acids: CASSETPTSYEQYF. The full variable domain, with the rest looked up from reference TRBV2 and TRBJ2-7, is EPEVTQTPSHQVTQMGQEVILRCVPISNHLYFYWYRQILGQKVEFLVSFYNNEISEKSEIFDDQFSVERPDGSNFTLKIRSTKLEDSAMYFCASSETPTSYEQYFGPGTRLTVT.

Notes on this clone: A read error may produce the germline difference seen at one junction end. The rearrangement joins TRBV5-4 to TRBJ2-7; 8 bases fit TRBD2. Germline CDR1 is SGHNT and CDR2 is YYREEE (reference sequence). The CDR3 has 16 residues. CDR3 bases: TGTGCCCGCAGCTGGGGGAGTCCAGCGGGAGCCGGGGCGCAGTACTTC. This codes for CARSWGSPAGAGAQYF.

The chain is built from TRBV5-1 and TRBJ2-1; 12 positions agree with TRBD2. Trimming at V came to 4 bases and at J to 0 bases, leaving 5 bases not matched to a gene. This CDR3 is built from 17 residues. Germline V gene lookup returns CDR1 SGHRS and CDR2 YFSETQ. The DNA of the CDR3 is TGCGCCAGCAGCCTAAGGACTAGCGGGACCTCCTACAATGAGCAGTTCTTC. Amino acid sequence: CASSLRTSGTSYNEQFF.

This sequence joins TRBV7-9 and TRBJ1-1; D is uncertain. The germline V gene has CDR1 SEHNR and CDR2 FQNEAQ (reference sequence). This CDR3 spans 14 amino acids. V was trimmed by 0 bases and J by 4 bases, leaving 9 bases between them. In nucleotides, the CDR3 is TGTGCCAGCAGCTTAGCGCTTTTTAGCACTGAAGCTTTCTTT. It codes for CASSLALFSTEAFF. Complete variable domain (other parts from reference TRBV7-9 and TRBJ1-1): DTGVSQNPRHKITKRGQNVTFRCDPISEHNRLYWYRQTLGQGPEFLTYFQNEAQLEKSRLLSDRFSAERPKGSFSTLEIQRTEQGDSAMYLCASSLALFSTEAFFGQGTRLTVV.

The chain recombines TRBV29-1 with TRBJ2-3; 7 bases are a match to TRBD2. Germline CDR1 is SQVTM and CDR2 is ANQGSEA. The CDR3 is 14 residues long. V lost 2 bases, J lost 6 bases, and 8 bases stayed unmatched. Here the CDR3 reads CSVELGGRADTQYF. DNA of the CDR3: TGCAGCGTTGAATTAGGCGGGAGAGCCGATACGCAGTATTTT.

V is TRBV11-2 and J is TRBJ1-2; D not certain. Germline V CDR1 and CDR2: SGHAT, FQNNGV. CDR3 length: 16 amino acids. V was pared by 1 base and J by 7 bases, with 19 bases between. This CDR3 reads CASSLGLGRWLSGYTF. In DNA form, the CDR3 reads TGTGCCAGCAGCTTAGGCCTAGGGAGGTGGCTGAGTGGCTACACCTTC.

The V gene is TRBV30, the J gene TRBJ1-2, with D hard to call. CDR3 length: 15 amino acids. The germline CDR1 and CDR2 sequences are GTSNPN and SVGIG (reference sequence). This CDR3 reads CVLPDRPGTNYGYTF. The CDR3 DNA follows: TGTGTCTTACCAGACCGTCCGGGGACTAACTATGGCTACACCTTC.

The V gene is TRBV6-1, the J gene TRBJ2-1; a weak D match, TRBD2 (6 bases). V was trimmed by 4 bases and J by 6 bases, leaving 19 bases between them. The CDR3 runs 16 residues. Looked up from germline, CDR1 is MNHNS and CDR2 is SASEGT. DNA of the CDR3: TGTGCCAGCAGTGTAACGAGTAGGCCGGGAGCCAATGAGCAGTTCTTC. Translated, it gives CASSVTSRPGANEQFF.

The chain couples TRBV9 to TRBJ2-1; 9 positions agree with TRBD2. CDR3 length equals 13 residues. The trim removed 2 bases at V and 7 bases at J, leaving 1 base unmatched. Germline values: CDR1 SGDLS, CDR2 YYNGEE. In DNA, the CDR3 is TGTGCCAGCAGCGTCGGACTAGCGAATGAGCAGTTCTTC. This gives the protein CASSVGLANEQFF.

CDR3 residues: CASSYRLGGVQFF. Here the CDR3 DNA reads TGTGCCAGCAGTTACCGGCTTGGGGGCGTGCAGTTCTTC. The genes are TRBV6-5 and TRBJ2-1, with D perhaps matching TRBD1 (6 bases). The germline V and J ends were trimmed by 2 bases and 12 bases, with 14 bases remaining between them. The CDR3 is 13 residues long. The germline V gene encodes CDR1 MNHEY and CDR2 SVGAGI.